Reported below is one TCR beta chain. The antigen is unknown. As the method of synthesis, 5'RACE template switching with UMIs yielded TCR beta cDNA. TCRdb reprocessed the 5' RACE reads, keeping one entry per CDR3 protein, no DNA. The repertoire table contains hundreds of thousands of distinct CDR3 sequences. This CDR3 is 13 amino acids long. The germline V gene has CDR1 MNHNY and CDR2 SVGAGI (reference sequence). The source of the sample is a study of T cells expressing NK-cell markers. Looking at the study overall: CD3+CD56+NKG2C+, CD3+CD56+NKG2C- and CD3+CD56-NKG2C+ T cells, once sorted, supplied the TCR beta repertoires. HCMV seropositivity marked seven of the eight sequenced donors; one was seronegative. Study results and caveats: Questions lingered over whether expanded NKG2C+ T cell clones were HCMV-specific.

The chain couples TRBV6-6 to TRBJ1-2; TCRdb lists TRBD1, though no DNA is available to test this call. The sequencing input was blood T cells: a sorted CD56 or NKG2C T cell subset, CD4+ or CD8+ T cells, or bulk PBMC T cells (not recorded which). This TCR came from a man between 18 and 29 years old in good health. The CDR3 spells CASSAGTASVDTF.